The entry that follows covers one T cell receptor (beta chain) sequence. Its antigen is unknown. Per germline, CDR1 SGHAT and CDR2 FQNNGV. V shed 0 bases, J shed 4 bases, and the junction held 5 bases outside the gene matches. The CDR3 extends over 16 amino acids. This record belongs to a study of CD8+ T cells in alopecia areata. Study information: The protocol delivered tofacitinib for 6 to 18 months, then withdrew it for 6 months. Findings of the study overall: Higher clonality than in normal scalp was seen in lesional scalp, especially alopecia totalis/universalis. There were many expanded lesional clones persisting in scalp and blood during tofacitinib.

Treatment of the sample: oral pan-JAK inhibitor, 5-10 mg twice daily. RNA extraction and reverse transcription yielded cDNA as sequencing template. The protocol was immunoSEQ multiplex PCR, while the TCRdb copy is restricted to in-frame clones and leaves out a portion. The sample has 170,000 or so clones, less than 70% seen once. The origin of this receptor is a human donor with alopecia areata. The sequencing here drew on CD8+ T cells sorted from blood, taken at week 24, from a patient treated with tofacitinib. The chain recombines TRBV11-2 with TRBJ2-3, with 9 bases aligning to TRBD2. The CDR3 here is CASSLDSGGRADTQYF. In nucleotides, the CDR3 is TGTGCCAGCAGCTTAGATAGCGGGGGAAGAGCAGATACGCAGTATTTT. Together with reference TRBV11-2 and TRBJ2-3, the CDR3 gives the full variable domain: EAGVAQSPRYKIIEKRQSVAFWCNPISGHATLYWYQQILGQGPKLLIQFQNNGVVDDSQLPKDRFSAERLKGVDSTLKIQPAKLEDSAVYLCASSLDSGGRADTQYFGPGTRLTVL.